What follows describes a single T cell receptor (beta chain). Its target is not known. This record belongs to a study of beta chain features in type 1 diabetes. Trimming removed 2 bases at V and 2 bases at J, with 10 bases between. The CDR3 runs 14 residues. Germline V gene data show CDR1 as SSHAT and CDR2 as FNYEAQ (reference sequence). The authors reverse transcribed all of the isolated RNA, so sequencing captured expressed TCRB transcripts. TCRdb's table, derived via immunoSEQ multiplex PCR, lists solely in-frame clones and lacks some. The data show 250,000 to 350,000 clones, 13% to 15% seen once. Whole-study findings and limits: Naive, central memory and regulatory TCRB repertoires appeared more similar among patients than healthy donors.

Specimen: central memory CD4+ T cells from blood. The rearrangement joins TRBV7-7 to TRBJ2-7; no clear D. The receptor was isolated from a man aged 30-40 years in good health. CDR3 sequence (DNA): TGTGCCAGCAGCTTATCCCGCCTGACCTACGAGCAGTACTTC. The encoded protein is CASSLSRLTYEQYF.